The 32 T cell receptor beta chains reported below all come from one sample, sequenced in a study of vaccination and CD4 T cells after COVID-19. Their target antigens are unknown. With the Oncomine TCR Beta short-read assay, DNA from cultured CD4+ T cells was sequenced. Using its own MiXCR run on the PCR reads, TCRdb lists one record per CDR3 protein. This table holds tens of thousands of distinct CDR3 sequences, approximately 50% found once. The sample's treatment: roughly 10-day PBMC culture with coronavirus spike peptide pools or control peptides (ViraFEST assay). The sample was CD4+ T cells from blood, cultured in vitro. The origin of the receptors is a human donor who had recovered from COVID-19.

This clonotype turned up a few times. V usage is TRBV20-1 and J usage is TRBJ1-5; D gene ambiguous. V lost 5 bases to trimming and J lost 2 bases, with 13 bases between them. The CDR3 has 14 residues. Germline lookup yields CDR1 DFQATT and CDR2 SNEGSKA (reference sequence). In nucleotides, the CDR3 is TGCAGTGCTGTCCGCAGCGCAGGCAATCAGCCCCAGCATTTT. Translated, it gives CSAVRSAGNQPQHF.

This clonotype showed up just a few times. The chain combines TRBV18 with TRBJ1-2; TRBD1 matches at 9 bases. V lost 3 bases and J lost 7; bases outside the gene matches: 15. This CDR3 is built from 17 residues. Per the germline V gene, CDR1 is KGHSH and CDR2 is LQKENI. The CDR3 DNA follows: TGTGCCAGCTCACCTTTTGGACCCGGACAGGGGCTCTCTGGCTACACCTTC. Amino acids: CASSPFGPGQGLSGYTF.

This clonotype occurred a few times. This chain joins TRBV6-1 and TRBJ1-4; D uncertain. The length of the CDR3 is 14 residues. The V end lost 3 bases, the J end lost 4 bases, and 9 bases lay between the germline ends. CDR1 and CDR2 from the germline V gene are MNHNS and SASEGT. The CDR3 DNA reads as TGTGCCAGCAGTGACGGTGGAGATAATGAAAAACTGTTTTTT. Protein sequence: CASSDGGDNEKLFF.

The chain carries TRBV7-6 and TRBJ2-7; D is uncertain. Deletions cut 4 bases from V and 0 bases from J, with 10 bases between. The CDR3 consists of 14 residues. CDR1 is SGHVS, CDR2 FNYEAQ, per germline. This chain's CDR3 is CASSSQSYSYEQYF. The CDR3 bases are TGTGCCAGCAGCTCCCAGAGTTACTCCTACGAGCAGTACTTC. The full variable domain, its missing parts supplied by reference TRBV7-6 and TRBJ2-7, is GAGVSQSPRYKVTKRGQDVALRCDPISGHVSLYWYRQALGQGPEFLTYFNYEAQQDKSGLPNDRFSAERPEGSISTLTIQRTEQRDSAMYRCASSSQSYSYEQYFGPGTRLTVT.

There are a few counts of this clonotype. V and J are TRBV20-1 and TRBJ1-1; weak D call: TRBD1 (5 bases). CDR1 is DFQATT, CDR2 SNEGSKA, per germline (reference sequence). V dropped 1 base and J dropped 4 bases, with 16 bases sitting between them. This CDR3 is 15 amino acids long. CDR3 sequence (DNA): TGCAGTGCTAGAGGAGGGGAAGGGAGGGCCACTGAAGCTTTCTTT. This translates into CSARGGEGRATEAFF.

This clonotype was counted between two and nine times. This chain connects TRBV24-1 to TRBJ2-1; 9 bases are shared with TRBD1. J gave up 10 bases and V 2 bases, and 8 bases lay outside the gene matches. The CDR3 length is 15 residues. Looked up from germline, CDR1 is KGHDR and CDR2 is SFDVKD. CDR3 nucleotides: TGTGCCACCAGTGATTGGGGACAGGGATCGGTCGAGCAGTTCTTC. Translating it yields CATSDWGQGSVEQFF.

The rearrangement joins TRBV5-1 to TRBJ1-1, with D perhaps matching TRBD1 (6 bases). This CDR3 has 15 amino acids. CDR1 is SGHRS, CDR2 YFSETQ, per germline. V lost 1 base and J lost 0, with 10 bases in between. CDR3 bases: TGCGCCAGCAGCTTGACAGGGCAGGTGAACACTGAAGCTTTCTTT. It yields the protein CASSLTGQVNTEAFF.

The CDR3 sequence: CSVRLVRGHEQYF. Written as DNA, the CDR3 is TGCAGCGTACGGCTTGTCCGAGGGCACGAGCAGTACTTC. V gene TRBV29-1 combines with J gene TRBJ2-7; possible D gene TRBD2, 5 bases. This CDR3 is 13 amino acids long. Germline V CDR1 and CDR2: SQVTM, ANQGSEA. Trimming pared 6 bases from V and 5 bases from J, leaving 17 bases between.

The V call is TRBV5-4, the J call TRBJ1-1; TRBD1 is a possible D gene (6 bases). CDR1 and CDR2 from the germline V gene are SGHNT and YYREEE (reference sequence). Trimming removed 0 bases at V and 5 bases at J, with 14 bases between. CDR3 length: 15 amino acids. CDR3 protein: CASSLVGGGGTEAFF. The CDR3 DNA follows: TGTGCCAGCAGCTTGGTAGGGGGGGGGGGAACTGAAGCTTTCTTT.

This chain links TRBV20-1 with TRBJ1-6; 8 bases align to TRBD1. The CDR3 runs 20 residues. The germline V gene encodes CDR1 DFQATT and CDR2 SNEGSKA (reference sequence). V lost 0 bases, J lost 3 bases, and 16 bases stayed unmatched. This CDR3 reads CSARDAVGTGFNFYNSPLHF. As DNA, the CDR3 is TGCAGTGCTAGAGACGCCGTTGGGACAGGCTTTAATTTCTATAATTCACCCCTCCACTTT.

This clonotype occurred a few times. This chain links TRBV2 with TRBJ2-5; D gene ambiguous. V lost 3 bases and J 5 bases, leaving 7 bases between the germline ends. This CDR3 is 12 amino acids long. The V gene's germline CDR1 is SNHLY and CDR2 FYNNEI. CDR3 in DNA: TGTGCCAGCAGTGAGGGCAGGGAGACCCAGTACTTC. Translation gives CASSEGRETQYF.

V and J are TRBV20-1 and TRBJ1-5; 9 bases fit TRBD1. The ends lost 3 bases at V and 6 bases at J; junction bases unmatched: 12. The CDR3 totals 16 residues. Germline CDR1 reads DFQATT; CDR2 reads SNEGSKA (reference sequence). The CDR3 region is CSASPGTGLRRQPQHF. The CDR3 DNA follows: TGCAGTGCTAGCCCCGGGACAGGGCTAAGACGTCAGCCCCAGCATTTT.

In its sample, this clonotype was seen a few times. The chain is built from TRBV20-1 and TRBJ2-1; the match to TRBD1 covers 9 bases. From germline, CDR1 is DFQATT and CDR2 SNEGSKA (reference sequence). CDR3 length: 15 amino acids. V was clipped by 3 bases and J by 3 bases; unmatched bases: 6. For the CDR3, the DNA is TGCAGTGCTAGGGGGACAGGGTCGGTCTACAATGAGCAGTTCTTC. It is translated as CSARGTGSVYNEQFF.

CDR3 nucleotide sequence: TGTGCCAGCACCCCCCGCCGGACTAACTATGGCTACACCTTC. Translated: CASTPRRTNYGYTF. This rearrangement joins TRBV6-2 or TRBV6-3 to TRBJ1-2, with D unresolved. The CDR3 consists of 14 residues. The germline V and J ends were trimmed by 7 bases and 0 bases, with 12 bases remaining between them. The germline gives CDR1 MNHEY, CDR2 SVGEGT.

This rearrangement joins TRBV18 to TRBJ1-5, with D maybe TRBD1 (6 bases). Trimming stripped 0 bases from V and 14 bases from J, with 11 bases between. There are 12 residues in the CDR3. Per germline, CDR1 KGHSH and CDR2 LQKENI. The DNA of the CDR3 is TGTGCCAGCTCACCACCGGGGGGGGCTAAGCATTTT. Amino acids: CASSPPGGAKHF.

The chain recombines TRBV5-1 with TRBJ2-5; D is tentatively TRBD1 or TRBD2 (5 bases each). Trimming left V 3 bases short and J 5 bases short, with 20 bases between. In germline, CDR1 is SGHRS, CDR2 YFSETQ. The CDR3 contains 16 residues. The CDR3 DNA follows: TGCGCCAGCAGCTGGGGCAGGACGGTTGAGGGGGAGACCCAGTACTTC. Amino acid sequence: CASSWGRTVEGETQYF.

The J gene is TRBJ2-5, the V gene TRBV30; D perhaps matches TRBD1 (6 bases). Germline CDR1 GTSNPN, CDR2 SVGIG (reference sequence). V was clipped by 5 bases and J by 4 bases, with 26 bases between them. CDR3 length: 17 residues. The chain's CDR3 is CAWDRGLQGTGRETQYF. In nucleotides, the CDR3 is TGTGCCTGGGACCGGGGCCTGCAGGGGACGGGACGAGAGACCCAGTACTTC.

Here the CDR3 reads CASSRGQVTRGETQYF. The CDR3 DNA is TGCGCCAGCAGCAGAGGACAGGTGACACGGGGAGAGACCCAGTACTTC. The genes are TRBV5-1 and TRBJ2-5; 7 positions agree with TRBD1. The V and J ends lost 4 bases and 4 bases, in that order; junction bases with no gene match: 13. The CDR3 spans 16 residues. Germline CDR1 is SGHRS and CDR2 is YFSETQ.

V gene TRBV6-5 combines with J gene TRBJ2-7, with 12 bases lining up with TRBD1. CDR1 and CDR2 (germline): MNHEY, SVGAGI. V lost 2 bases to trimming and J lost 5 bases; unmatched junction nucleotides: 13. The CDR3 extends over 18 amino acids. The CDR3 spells CASSYHGPGQGARDEQYF. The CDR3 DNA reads TGTGCCAGCAGTTACCACGGTCCGGGACAGGGGGCCAGGGACGAGCAGTACTTC.

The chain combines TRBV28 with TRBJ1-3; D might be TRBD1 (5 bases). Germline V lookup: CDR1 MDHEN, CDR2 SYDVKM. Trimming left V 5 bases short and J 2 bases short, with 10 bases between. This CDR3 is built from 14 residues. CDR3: CASSPGGTGNTIYF. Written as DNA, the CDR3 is TGTGCCAGCAGTCCCGGGGGTACTGGAAACACCATATATTTT.

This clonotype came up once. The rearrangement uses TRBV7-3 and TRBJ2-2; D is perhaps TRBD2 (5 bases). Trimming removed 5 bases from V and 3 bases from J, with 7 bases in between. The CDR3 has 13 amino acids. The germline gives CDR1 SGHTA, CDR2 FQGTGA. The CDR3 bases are TGTGCCAGCAGCCAAGCGGACACCGGGGAGCTGTTTTTT. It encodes CASSQADTGELFF.

The CDR3 DNA reads TGTGCCAGCAGCCTGCTGGGAGAGAGTGAGCAGTTCTTC. Encoded protein: CASSLLGESEQFF. J is TRBJ2-1 and V is TRBV5-6; possible D gene TRBD2, 5 bases. The CDR3 totals 13 residues. CDR1 SGHDT and CDR2 YYEEEE come from the germline V gene. The V and J ends lost 4 bases and 9 bases respectively, with 14 bases between them. The full variable domain, in which reference TRBV5-6 and TRBJ2-1 provide the parts outside the CDR3, is DAGVTQSPTHLIKTRGQQVTLRCSPKSGHDTVSWYQQALGQGPQFIFQYYEEEERQRGNFPDRFSGHQFPNYSSELNVNALLLGDSALYLCASSLLGESEQFFGPGTRLTVL.

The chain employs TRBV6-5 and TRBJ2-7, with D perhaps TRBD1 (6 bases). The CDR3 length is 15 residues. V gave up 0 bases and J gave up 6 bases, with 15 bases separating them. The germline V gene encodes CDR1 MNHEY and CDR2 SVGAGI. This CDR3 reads CASSYSGTQLGEQYF. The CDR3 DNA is TGTGCCAGCAGTTACTCGGGGACACAGCTAGGCGAGCAGTACTTC.

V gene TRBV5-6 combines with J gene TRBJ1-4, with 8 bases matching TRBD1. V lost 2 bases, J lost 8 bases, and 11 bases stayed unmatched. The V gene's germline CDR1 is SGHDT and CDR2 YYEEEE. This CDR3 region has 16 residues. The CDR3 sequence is CASSFRLTGAGEKLFF. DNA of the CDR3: TGTGCCAGCAGCTTCCGACTGACAGGGGCCGGCGAAAAACTGTTTTTT.

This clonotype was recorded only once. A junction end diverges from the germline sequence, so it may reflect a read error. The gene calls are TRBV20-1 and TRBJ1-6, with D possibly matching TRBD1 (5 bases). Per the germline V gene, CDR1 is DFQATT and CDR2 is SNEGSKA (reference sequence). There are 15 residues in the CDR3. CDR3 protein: CGARDRGSYNSPLHF. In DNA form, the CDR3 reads TGCGGTGCTAGAGATCGGGGGTCCTATAATTCACCCCTCCACTTT.

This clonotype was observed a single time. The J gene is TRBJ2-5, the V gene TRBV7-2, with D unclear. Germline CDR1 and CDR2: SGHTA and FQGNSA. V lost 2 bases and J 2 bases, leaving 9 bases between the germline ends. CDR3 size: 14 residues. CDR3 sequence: CASSLSGRQETQYF. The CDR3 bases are TGTGCCAGCAGCTTATCGGGCAGGCAAGAGACCCAGTACTTC.

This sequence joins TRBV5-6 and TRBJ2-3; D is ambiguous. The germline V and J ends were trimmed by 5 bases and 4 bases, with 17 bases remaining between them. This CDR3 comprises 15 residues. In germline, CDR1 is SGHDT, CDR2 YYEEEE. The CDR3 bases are TGTGCCAGCAGTCCCGGCCTTACCCGCGCAGATACGCAGTATTTT. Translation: CASSPGLTRADTQYF.

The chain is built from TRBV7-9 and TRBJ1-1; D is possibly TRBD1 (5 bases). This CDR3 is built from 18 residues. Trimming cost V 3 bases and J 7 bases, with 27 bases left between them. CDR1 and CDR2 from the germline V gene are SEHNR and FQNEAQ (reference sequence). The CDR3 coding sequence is TGTGCCAGCAGCTTGGATTTTGTTGGGCCCGGACGAACAGGTGAAGCTTTCTTT. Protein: CASSLDFVGPGRTGEAFF.

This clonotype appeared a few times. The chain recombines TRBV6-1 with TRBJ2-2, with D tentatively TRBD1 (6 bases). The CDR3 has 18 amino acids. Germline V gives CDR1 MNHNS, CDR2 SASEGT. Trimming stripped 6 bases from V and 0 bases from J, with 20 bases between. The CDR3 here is CASRRDTGNLANTGELFF. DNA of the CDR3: TGTGCCAGCAGAAGGGACACCGGGAATCTCGCGAACACCGGGGAGCTGTTTTTT.

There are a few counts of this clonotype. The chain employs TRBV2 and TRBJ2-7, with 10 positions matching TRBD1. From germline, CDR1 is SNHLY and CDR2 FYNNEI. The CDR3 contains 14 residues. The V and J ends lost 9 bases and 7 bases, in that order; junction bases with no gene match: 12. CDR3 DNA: TGTGCCAGTAGACCGGGACAGGGGTCGGGTGAGCAGTACTTC. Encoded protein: CASRPGQGSGEQYF. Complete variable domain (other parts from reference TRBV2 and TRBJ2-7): EPEVTQTPSHQVTQMGQEVILRCVPISNHLYFYWYRQILGQKVEFLVSFYNNEISEKSEIFDDQFSVERPDGSNFTLKIRSTKLEDSAMYFCASRPGQGSGEQYFGPGTRLTVT.

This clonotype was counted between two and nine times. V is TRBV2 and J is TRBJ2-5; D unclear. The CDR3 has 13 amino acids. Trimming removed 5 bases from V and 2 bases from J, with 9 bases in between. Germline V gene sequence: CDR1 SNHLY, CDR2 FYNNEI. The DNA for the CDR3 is TGTGCCAGCAGTCGAGGATCGCAAGAGACCCAGTACTTC. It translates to CASSRGSQETQYF.

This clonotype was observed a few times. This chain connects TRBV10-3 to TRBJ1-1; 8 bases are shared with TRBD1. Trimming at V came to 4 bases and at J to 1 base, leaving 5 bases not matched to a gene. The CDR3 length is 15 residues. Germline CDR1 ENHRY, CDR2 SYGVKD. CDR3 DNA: TGTGCCATCAGTGGGGGAGACAGGGGGAACACTGAAGCTTTCTTT. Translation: CAISGGDRGNTEAFF.